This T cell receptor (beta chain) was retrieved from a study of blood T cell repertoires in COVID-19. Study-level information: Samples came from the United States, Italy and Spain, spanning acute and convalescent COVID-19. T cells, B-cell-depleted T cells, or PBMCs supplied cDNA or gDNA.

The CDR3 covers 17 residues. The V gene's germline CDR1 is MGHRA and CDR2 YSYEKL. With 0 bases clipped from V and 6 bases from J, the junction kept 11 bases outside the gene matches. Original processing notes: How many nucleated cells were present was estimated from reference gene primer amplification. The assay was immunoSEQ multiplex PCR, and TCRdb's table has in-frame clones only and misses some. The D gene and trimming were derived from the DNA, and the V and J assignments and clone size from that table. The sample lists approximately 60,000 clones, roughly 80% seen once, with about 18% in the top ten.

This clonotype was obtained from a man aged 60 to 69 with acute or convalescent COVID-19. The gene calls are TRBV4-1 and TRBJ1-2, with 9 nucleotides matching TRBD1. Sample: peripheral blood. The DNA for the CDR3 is TGCGCCAGCAGCCAAGATCCGGGACAGGGTCTAATCGATGGCTACACCTTC. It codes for CASSQDPGQGLIDGYTF.